The clone carrying this TCR beta chain has only one observation. CD8 cells regarded as naive lacked CD45RO, were positively chosen for CCR7, and omitted terminally differentiated effector memory CD45RA+ cells. This record belongs to a study of shared clonotypes between healthy human individuals. Sequencing was performed with immunoSEQ multiplex PCR; in TCRdb, only in-frame clones are kept and a portion is missing. Of about 2.1 million clones in the sample, approximately 94% were seen once. The TCR sequence derives from a man aged 18 to 35 in good health. Some clones in this sample may be carry-over from other donors' samples. Sequencing was performed on naive CD8+ T cells from PBMCs.

As DNA, the CDR3 is TGCGCCAGCAGCCAAGAGGCACTAGCGGCGATTTACAATGAGCAGTTCTTC. It translates to CASSQEALAAIYNEQFF. The chain has TRBV4-3 and TRBJ2-1; TRBD2 agrees at 8 bases. The CDR3 spans 17 residues. CDR1 and CDR2 from the germline V gene are LGHNA and YSLEER. The V gene end was trimmed by 0 bases and the J gene end by 4 bases; junction bases not matched to a gene: 8.